The rows below give T cell receptor beta chains drawn from one sample of a study of control samples from healthy donors and cancer patients. Here immunoSEQ multiplex PCR was the method, and the copy in TCRdb shows in-frame clones only, minus some. The sample records 400,000 to 500,000 clones, approximately 92% being singletons. The material sequenced was PBMCs. These receptors were taken from a man in his forties with head and neck cancer. Each CDR3 is given with its conserved first and last residue. D genes are given only for firm matches. Size is stated for part of the rows, as once, few or many counts, or as a class when the clone is expanded.

>once|TRBV6-6|TRBJ2-1|-
CASRTGVDNEQFF
TGTGCCAGCAGGACGGGCGTCGACAATGAGCAGTTCTTC
>-|TRBV2|TRBJ1-2|TRBD1
CASTTGTGGNYGYTF
TGTGCCAGCACCACCGGGACAGGGGGCAACTATGGCTACACCTTC
>-|TRBV19|TRBJ1-1|-
CASSPSPTEAFF
TGTGCCAGTAGCCCGTCTCCCACTGAAGCTTTCTTT
>-|TRBV7-8|TRBJ2-5|TRBD2
CASSLGLAGETQYF
TGTGCCAGCAGCTTAGGGCTAGCGGGAGAGACCCAGTACTTC
>-|TRBV6-5|TRBJ1-1|-
CASSPDTNTEAFF
TGTGCCAGCAGTCCTGATACGAACACTGAAGCTTTCTTT
>-|TRBV5-6|TRBJ1-1|-
CASTPGGYTPLNTEAFF
TGTGCCAGCACCCCGGGGGGGTACACACCCTTGAACACTGAAGCTTTCTTT
>-|TRBV29-1|TRBJ1-6|TRBD1
CSVRQGSNSPLHF
TGCAGCGTTCGACAGGGTAGTAATTCACCCCTCCACTTT
>-|TRBV7-3|TRBJ1-1|TRBD1
CASSLRGTGEAFF
TGTGCCAGCAGCTTAAGGGGGACAGGGGAAGCTTTCTTT
>few|TRBV27|TRBJ2-2|TRBD1
CASSLRDINRGQRELFF
TGTGCCAGCAGTTTAAGAGATATAAACAGGGGGCAAAGGGAGCTGTTTTTT
>-|TRBV19|TRBJ1-5|-
CASSILGSYQPQHF
TGTGCCAGTAGTATCTTGGGCAGTTATCAGCCCCAGCATTTT
>-|TRBV27|TRBJ1-5|TRBD1
CASSQGTGANQPQHF
TGTGCCAGCAGCCAGGGGACAGGGGCGAATCAGCCCCAGCATTTT
>-|TRBV24-1|TRBJ1-1|TRBD1
CATSDSYRGEDTEAFF
TGTGCCACCAGTGATTCTTACAGGGGAGAGGACACTGAAGCTTTCTTT
>-|TRBV3-1/TRBV3-2|TRBJ2-5|-
CASSPSGRGVETQYF
TGTGCCAGCAGCCCCTCTGGGCGGGGAGTGGAGACCCAGTACTTC
>-|TRBV5-6|TRBJ1-4|-
CASSLLVGDGEKLFF
TGTGCCAGCAGCTTGTTGGTGGGGGATGGGGAAAAACTGTTTTTT
>-|TRBV30|TRBJ2-3|TRBD2
CAWSTSGRSTDTQYF
TGTGCCTGGAGTACTAGCGGGAGAAGCACAGATACGCAGTATTTT
>-|TRBV27|TRBJ2-7|-
CASQDTLVDEQYF
TGTGCCAGCCAGGACACCCTGGTGGACGAGCAGTACTTC
>-|TRBV28|TRBJ2-5|-
CASSVPHVETQYF
TGTGCCAGCAGTGTACCCCATGTGGAGACCCAGTACTTC
>-|TRBV14|TRBJ1-2|TRBD1
CASSPNPGQGTGYGYTF
TGTGCCAGCAGCCCTAACCCGGGACAGGGAACCGGCTATGGCTACACCTTC
>-|TRBV19|TRBJ2-1|TRBD2
CASTRGGGRYNEQFF
TGTGCCAGTACCCGCGGGGGGGGCCGCTACAATGAGCAGTTCTTC
>-|TRBV5-4|TRBJ2-2|-
CASSPGPLGTGELFF
TGTGCCAGCAGCCCGGGCCCTCTCGGCACCGGGGAGCTGTTTTTT
>-|TRBV6-5|TRBJ2-1|TRBD1
CASSYRGPLYNEQFF
TGTGCCAGCAGTTACAGGGGGCCCCTTTACAATGAGCAGTTCTTC
>-|TRBV6-6|TRBJ1-1|-
CASSYLQAGTEAFF
TGTGCCAGCAGTTACCTACAGGCTGGCACTGAAGCTTTCTTT
>-|TRBV15|TRBJ1-1|TRBD1
CATSRRDRGQAFF
TGTGCCACCAGCAGAAGGGACAGGGGACAAGCTTTCTTT
>-|TRBV30|TRBJ1-2|TRBD1
CAWSLQGDYGYTF
TGTGCCTGGAGCCTACAGGGGGACTATGGCTACACCTTC
>-|TRBV6-1|TRBJ1-2|-
CASSEASARRLGYTF
TGTGCCAGCAGTGAAGCGTCCGCCAGACGACTCGGCTACACCTTC
>-|TRBV6-5|TRBJ2-1|-
CASSPGNRLQFF
TGTGCCAGCAGTCCGGGGAACAGGTTACAGTTCTTC
>-|TRBV10-2|TRBJ2-7|-
CASRISGQGSAEQYF
TGCGCCAGCAGGATCTCTGGGCAGGGGTCTGCCGAGCAGTACTTC
>-|TRBV29-1|TRBJ2-7|-
CSVSDSYEQYF
TGCAGCGTTTCCGACAGCTACGAGCAGTACTTC
>-|TRBV12-3/TRBV12-4|TRBJ2-7|-
CASSRDTHYEQYF
TGTGCCAGCAGCAGGGACACACACTACGAGCAGTACTTC
>-|TRBV30|TRBJ2-1|-
CAWSDSTSYNEQFF
TGTGCCTGGAGTGACTCGACTAGCTACAATGAGCAGTTCTTC
>-|TRBV6-6|TRBJ1-6|-
CASSSRQDGYNSPLHF
TGTGCCAGCAGTTCCAGACAGGACGGCTATAATTCACCCCTCCACTTT
>-|TRBV5-1|TRBJ2-3|TRBD2
CASSSLAGYTDTQYF
TGCGCCAGCAGCTCCCTAGCGGGGTACACAGATACGCAGTATTTT
>-|TRBV11-2|TRBJ2-5|-
CASSSDRRGPQETQYF
TGTGCCAGCAGCTCCGACAGGCGGGGCCCCCAAGAGACCCAGTACTTC
>-|TRBV11-3|TRBJ1-2|-
CASSLEHQPTANYGYTF
TGTGCCAGCAGCTTAGAACACCAACCCACAGCTAACTATGGCTACACCTTC
>-|TRBV5-1|TRBJ1-5|-
CASSFSGDQPQHF
TGCGCCAGCAGCTTTTCGGGGGATCAGCCCCAGCATTTT
>-|TRBV2|TRBJ2-2|TRBD2
CASSELAGGTGELFF
TGTGCCAGCAGTGAACTAGCGGGGGGGACCGGGGAGCTGTTTTTT
>once|TRBV19|TRBJ2-7|-
CASSIWRVGDRVYEQYF
TGTGCCAGTAGTATATGGAGGGTGGGGGACAGAGTCTACGAGCAGTACTTC
>-|TRBV5-1|TRBJ1-6|-
CASSLSHGKGYSPLHF
TGCGCCAGCAGCTTATCCCATGGGAAGGGATATTCACCCCTCCACTTT
>-|TRBV7-2|TRBJ2-4|-
CASSPSWGAAKNIQYF
TGTGCCAGCAGCCCATCATGGGGGGCAGCCAAAAACATTCAGTACTTC
>-|TRBV29-1|TRBJ1-4|TRBD1
CSAKTGSHEKLFF
TGCAGCGCCAAGACAGGGTCTCATGAAAAACTGTTTTTT
>once|TRBV5-4|TRBJ2-1|TRBD1
CASSHGQGASDEQFF
TGTGCCAGCAGCCACGGACAGGGGGCGTCGGATGAGCAGTTCTTC
>-|TRBV5-1|TRBJ2-1|TRBD2
CASSSTSGGSSYNEQFF
TGCGCCAGCAGCTCGACTAGCGGGGGAAGCTCCTACAATGAGCAGTTCTTC
>-|TRBV4-3|TRBJ1-2|TRBD1
CASSQERQGDPYGYTF
TGCGCCAGCAGCCAAGAAAGACAGGGGGACCCCTATGGCTACACCTTC
>-|TRBV30|TRBJ1-1|-
CAWSVSSMNTEAFF
TGTGCCTGGAGTGTCAGCTCCATGAACACTGAAGCTTTCTTT
>-|TRBV29-1|TRBJ1-1|-
CSVDGTSITEAFF
TGCAGCGTTGATGGGACCTCCATCACTGAAGCTTTCTTT
>once|TRBV11-1|TRBJ2-7|-
CASSFSSTYEQYF
TGTGCCAGCAGCTTCTCCAGTACCTACGAGCAGTACTTC
>-|TRBV28|TRBJ1-2|-
CASSFSTGMGYGYTF
TGTGCCAGCAGCTTCTCTACAGGGATGGGCTATGGCTACACCTTC
>once|TRBV21-1|TRBJ2-1|-
CASSKRKAGVKYNEQFF
TGTGCCAGCAGCAAACGCAAAGCGGGAGTGAAGTACAATGAGCAGTTCTTC
>once|TRBV10-3|TRBJ2-7|TRBD1
CAISMGQGALEQYF
TGTGCCATCAGTATGGGACAGGGGGCGTTAGAGCAGTACTTC
>-|TRBV20-1|TRBJ2-5|-
CSQHSQETQYF
TGCAGCCAACACAGCCAAGAGACCCAGTACTTC
>-|TRBV14|TRBJ2-3|-
CASSPRLGSTDTQYF
TGTGCCAGCAGCCCGCGACTAGGTAGCACAGATACGCAGTATTTT
>-|TRBV7-3|TRBJ2-3|-
CASSLIGDSTDTQYF
TGTGCCAGCAGCTTAATAGGGGACAGCACAGATACGCAGTATTTT
>few|TRBV19|TRBJ1-5|TRBD1
CASSMGQGYQPQHF
TGTGCCAGTAGTATGGGACAGGGGTATCAGCCCCAGCATTTT
>-|TRBV7-3|TRBJ1-6|-
CASSRGNSPLHF
TGTGCCAGCAGCAGGGGTAATTCACCCCTCCACTTT
>-|TRBV11-2|TRBJ1-4|-
CASSLDRRATNEKLFF
TGTGCCAGCAGCTTGGACCGGCGCGCAACTAATGAAAAACTGTTTTTT
>-|TRBV19|TRBJ2-1|TRBD2
CASTVRRGGSNEQFF
TGTGCCAGTACCGTAAGGCGAGGCGGGAGCAATGAGCAGTTCTTC
>-|TRBV7-3|TRBJ2-3|-
CASSPRTLDTQYF
TGTGCCAGCAGCCCCAGGACATTAGATACGCAGTATTTT
>-|TRBV5-6|TRBJ2-7|TRBD2
CASSRWTSGRGGSYEQYF
TGTGCCAGCAGCCGATGGACTAGCGGGAGAGGGGGTTCCTACGAGCAGTACTTC
>-|TRBV5-1|TRBJ1-3|-
CASSSTWGSGNTIYF
TGCGCCAGCAGCTCAACTTGGGGGTCTGGAAACACCATATATTTT
>-|TRBV11-2|TRBJ2-2|-
CASSLGRDKAGELFF
TGTGCCAGCAGCTTAGGGAGGGATAAGGCCGGGGAGCTGTTTTTT